This TCR beta chain was recovered during a study of T-cell reconstitution after alpha-beta-depleted transplantation in children. The study's findings and limits: Several hundred expanded graft clones reportedly gave rise to the alpha-beta T cells present about two months after transplant. Surviving recipient cells, namely T cells and thymic progenitors, were the source of high day-60 TCRbeta diversity in some patients.

Unique molecular identifiers were built into the TCRbeta library. MiXCR was run by TCRdb on the PCR reads, yielding one entry per CDR3 protein. The table records fewer than 250,000 distinct CDR3 sequences, roughly 8% of them present only once. The CDR3 sequence is 14 residues long. V was pared by 6 bases and J by 7 bases, with 8 bases of the junction left unmatched. This clonotype was observed many times. Its antigen is undetermined. The receptor was isolated from a male patient aged 5 to 17 who had a stem cell transplant for acute lymphoblastic leukemia, so the T cells may come from the graft donor. The chain carries TRBV12-3 or TRBV12-4 and TRBJ2-1; 8 nucleotides align to TRBD2. The material was PBMCs, mostly from graft donor cells, obtained 180 days after TCRalphabeta/CD19-depleted stem cell transplant. The CDR3 loop is CASRLTGGSNEQFF. The CDR3, as DNA: TGTGCCAGCAGACTCACGGGGGGGTCTAATGAGCAGTTCTTC.